This TCR beta chain was identified during a study of blood T cell repertoires in COVID-19. Study in general: Samples taken during acute and convalescent COVID-19 were collected in the United States, Italy and Spain. In each case, the material was cDNA or gDNA derived from T cells, B-cell-depleted T cells, or PBMCs.

Germline loops: CDR1 LGHNA, CDR2 YNFKEQ. Deletions cut 1 base from V and 5 bases from J, with 11 bases between. The CDR3 has 14 amino acids. Seattle patient enrollment occurred during active infection, with longitudinal follow-up thereafter. Per the authors' pipeline: How many nucleated cells were present was estimated from reference gene primer amplification. TCRdb's copy holds only in-frame clones and misses some; the assay was immunoSEQ multiplex PCR. V and J calls and clone size are as listed in that table; D and trimming were resolved from the DNA. The sample includes tens of thousands of clones, 80% to 90% seen only once; the top ten take about 2.5%.

Specimen: peripheral blood. This sequence was found in a man aged 45-65 years with COVID-19, enrolled during active disease. The rearrangement joins TRBV4-2 to TRBJ1-1; possible D gene TRBD1, 5 bases. CDR3 DNA: TGTGCCAGCAGCCAAGTTCAGGGCGAGACTGAAGCTTTCTTT. Protein: CASSQVQGETEAFF.